Listed here is a single T cell receptor beta chain. As the sequencing template, cDNA was produced by extracting RNA and reverse transcribing it. The data were produced by immunoSEQ multiplex PCR, yet TCRdb's version contains in-frame clones alone and is incomplete. The table shows roughly 190,000 clones, with around 56% occurring only once. Treatment reported: oral pan-JAK inhibitor, 5-10 mg twice daily. This CDR3 is 13 amino acids long. The V and J ends lost 7 bases and 1 base respectively, with 10 bases between them. Germline V gene sequence: CDR1 MNHNS, CDR2 SASEGT. The record originates from a study of CD8+ T cells in alopecia areata.

The TCR was taken from a human donor with alopecia areata. Sequenced material: CD4+ T cells sorted from blood, taken at week 4, from a patient treated with tofacitinib. The chain is built from TRBV6-1 and TRBJ1-1, with D possibly matching TRBD1 (5 bases). CDR3 sequence reads: CASTRERNTEAFF. CDR3 DNA sequence: TGTGCCAGCACCAGGGAACGGAACACTGAAGCTTTCTTT.